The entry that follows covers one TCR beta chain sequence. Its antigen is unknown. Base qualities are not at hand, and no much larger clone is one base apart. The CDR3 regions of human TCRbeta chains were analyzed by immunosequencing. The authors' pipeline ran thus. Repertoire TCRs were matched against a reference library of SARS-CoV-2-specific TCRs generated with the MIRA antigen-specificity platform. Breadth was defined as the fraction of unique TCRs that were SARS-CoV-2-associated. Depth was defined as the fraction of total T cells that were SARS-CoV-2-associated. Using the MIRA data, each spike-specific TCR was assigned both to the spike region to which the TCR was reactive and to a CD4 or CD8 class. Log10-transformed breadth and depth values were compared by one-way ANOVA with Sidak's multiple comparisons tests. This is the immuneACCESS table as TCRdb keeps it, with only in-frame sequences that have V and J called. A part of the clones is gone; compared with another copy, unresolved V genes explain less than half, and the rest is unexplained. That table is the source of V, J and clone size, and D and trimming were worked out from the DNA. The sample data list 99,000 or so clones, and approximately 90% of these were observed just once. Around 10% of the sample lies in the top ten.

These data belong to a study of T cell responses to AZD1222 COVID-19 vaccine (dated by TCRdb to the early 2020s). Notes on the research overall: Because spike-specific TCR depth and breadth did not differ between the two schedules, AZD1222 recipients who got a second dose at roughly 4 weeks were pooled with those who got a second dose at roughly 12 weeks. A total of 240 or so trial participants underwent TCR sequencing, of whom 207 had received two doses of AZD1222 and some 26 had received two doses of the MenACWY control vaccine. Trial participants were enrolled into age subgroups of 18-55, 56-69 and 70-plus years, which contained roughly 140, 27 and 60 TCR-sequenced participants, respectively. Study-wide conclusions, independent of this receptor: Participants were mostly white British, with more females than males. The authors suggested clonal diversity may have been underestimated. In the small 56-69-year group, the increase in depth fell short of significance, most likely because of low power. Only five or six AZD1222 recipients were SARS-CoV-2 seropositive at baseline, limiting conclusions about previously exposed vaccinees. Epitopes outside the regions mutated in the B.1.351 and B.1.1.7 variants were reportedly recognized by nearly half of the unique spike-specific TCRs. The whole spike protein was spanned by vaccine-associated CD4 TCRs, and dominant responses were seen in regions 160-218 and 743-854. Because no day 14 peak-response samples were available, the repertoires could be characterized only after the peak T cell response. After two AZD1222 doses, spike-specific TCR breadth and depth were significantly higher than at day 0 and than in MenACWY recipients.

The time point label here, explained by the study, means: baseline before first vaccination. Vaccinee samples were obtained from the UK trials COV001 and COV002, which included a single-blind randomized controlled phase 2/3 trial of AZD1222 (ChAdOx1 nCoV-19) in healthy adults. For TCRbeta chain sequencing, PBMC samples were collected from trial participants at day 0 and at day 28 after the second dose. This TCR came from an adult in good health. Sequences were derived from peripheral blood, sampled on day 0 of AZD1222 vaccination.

The bases are TGTGCCAGCAGTTTGACTAGCGGATCAGATACGCAGTATTTT. It codes for CASSLTSGSDTQYF. Recombination linked TRBV28 to TRBJ2-3; TRBD2 lines up with 9 middle nucleotides. Trimming leaves V shorter by 3 bases and J shorter by 4 bases, with the junction holding 2 bases beyond the gene matches. Sequences MDHEN (CDR1) and SYDVKM (CDR2) are obtained from the germline V gene. From cysteine to phenylalanine, the CDR3 is 14 amino acids long. The kept DNA is CDR3 alone, 42 bases in frame from the first base.